A single sample is the source of the 9 T cell receptor beta chains below, sequenced in a study of human T cells and chemical hapten exposure. TCRdb itself ran the RACE reads through MiXCR, one entry per CDR3 protein. In the table there are about 360,000 distinct CDR3 sequences, around 4.8% of which are singletons. Sample time point: patch test 1, 2 weeks after DPC sensitization. Sample treatment: therapeutic diphenylcyclopropenone sensitization with weekly scalp DPC. The sample in question was whole blood, obtained in connection with sensitization to the hapten diphenylcyclopropenone (DPC). These receptors were taken from a woman aged 45-60 years with alopecia areata. Some clones in this sample may be carry-over from other donors' samples.

This clonotype was counted many times. The J gene is TRBJ2-7, the V gene TRBV4-1, with TRBD1 matching over 7 bases. V shed 1 base and J 3 bases; nucleotides not matched to a gene: 3. This CDR3 spans 14 amino acids. Germline V gives CDR1 MGHRA, CDR2 YSYEKL. For the CDR3, the DNA is TGCGCCAGCAGCCAAGTAGGGGGCCGCTACGAGCAGTACTTC. The encoded protein is CASSQVGGRYEQYF.

The CDR3 DNA reads TGTGCCTGCCACCGGGACGGCACCTACGAGCAGTACTTC. It is translated as CACHRDGTYEQYF. The J gene is TRBJ2-7, the V gene TRBV30; either TRBD1 or TRBD2 may fit D (5 bases each). The CDR3 loop spans 13 amino acids. In germline, CDR1 is GTSNPN, CDR2 SVGIG (reference sequence). Trimming stripped 6 bases from V and 2 bases from J, with 14 bases between.

V is TRBV7-2 and J is TRBJ1-6; no definite D call. This CDR3 is built from 15 residues. Germline CDR1 SGHTA, CDR2 FQGNSA. Trimming removed 1 base at V and 8 bases at J, with 12 bases between. The CDR3: CASSLDGRRDSPLHF. In DNA, the CDR3 is TGTGCCAGCAGCTTAGATGGACGGCGGGATTCACCCCTCCACTTT.

The table lists this clonotype with many counts. The rearrangement uses TRBV12-3 or TRBV12-4 and TRBJ1-4, with TRBD1 identical over 9 bases. CDR3 length: 14 amino acids. The V segment lost 3 bases and the J segment 11 bases; nucleotides outside the gene matches: 7. In DNA form, the CDR3 reads TGTGCCAGCAGTTTTGGGACAGGGTCCCTTAAACTGTTTTTT. Encoded protein: CASSFGTGSLKLFF.

The table lists this clonotype with many counts. This sequence joins TRBV9 and TRBJ2-3; 8 nucleotides align to TRBD2. Trimming at V came to 6 bases and at J to 1 base, leaving 10 bases not matched to a gene. There are 16 residues in the CDR3. The V gene's germline CDR1 is SGDLS and CDR2 YYNGEE. The CDR3 sequence: CASTIRLALGTDTQYF. The CDR3 DNA sequence: TGTGCCAGCACCATACGACTAGCGCTCGGCACAGATACGCAGTATTTT.

The rearrangement uses TRBV12-3 or TRBV12-4 and TRBJ1-6, with D unresolved. The CDR3 contains 14 residues. Trimming removed 3 bases from V and 10 bases from J, with 13 bases in between. The CDR3 spells CASSFEGPRSPLHF. As DNA, the CDR3 is TGTGCCAGCAGTTTTGAAGGCCCCCGATCACCCCTCCACTTT.

The chain has TRBV4-2 and TRBJ2-3, with 7 nucleotides matching TRBD2. This CDR3 comprises 17 residues. Germline assignment: CDR1 LGHNA and CDR2 YNFKEQ. The V segment lost 1 base and the J segment 7 bases; nucleotides outside the gene matches: 14. For the CDR3, the DNA is TGTGCCAGCAGCCAAGGAATAGGCAGCGGGGTCATGAATACGCAGTATTTT. This sequence encodes CASSQGIGSGVMNTQYF.

The V call is TRBV7-9, the J call TRBJ2-2, with D tentatively TRBD1 (5 bases). The CDR3 is 15 residues long. V lost 4 bases, J lost 1 base, and 10 bases lay in between. Germline lookup yields CDR1 SEHNR and CDR2 FQNEAQ (reference sequence). The CDR3 coding sequence is TGTGCCAGCAGCTCGACAGATATGAACACCGGGGAGCTGTTTTTT. Encoded protein: CASSSTDMNTGELFF.

In its sample, this clonotype was seen many times. CDR3 amino acids: CSARRQANTEAFF. In DNA form, the CDR3 reads TGCAGTGCTAGACGACAGGCGAACACTGAAGCTTTCTTT. The chain is built from TRBV20-1 and TRBJ1-1, with a tentative D call TRBD1 (6 bases). Germline V gene data show CDR1 as DFQATT and CDR2 as SNEGSKA (reference sequence). The CDR3 is 13 amino acids. V lost 2 bases and J 1 base, leaving 8 bases between the germline ends.